Following are 18 T cell receptor beta chains from one sample sequenced in a study of CD8 T cells in ankylosing spondylitis (TCRdb year 2017). What these receptors recognize is not known. Libraries were made using 5' RACE. TCRdb lists the instrument as Illumina HiSeq 2500. TCRdb took the public reads, trimmed them with fastp at Q25, ran MiXCR for clone calling and kept in-frame beta chains. All rows with the same CDR3 protein become a single entry with the most common DNA and genes. This sample is represented by some 800,000 distinct CDR3 sequences; approximately 10% of them were singletons. The top ten hold 0.51% of the sample. Broader findings and caveats from the paper: A TCR beta motif made up of eight highly homologous amino acid variants appeared to be characteristic of blood from ankylosing spondylitis patients.

The material sequenced was blood, either unsorted or a sorted T cell fraction (not recorded which). Source of these receptors: a male donor with ankylosing spondylitis.

The gene calls are TRBV20-1 and TRBJ1-1; D is undetermined. Germline-derived CDR1 and CDR2 are DFQATT and SNEGSKA (reference sequence). V lost 3 bases, J lost 3 bases, and 11 bases lay in between. The CDR3 consists of 13 residues. CDR3: CSASLRSDTEAFF. CDR3 DNA sequence: TGCAGTGCTAGTCTACGGTCAGACACTGAAGCTTTCTTT.

The V call is TRBV7-2, the J call TRBJ1-2; D might be TRBD1 (6 bases). The CDR3 runs 15 residues. Deletions cut 1 base from V and 8 bases from J, with 17 bases between. Germline CDR1 reads SGHTA; CDR2 reads FQGNSA. The CDR3 sequence: CASSLVLTGSVGYTF. The CDR3 nucleotides read TGTGCCAGCAGCTTAGTCCTAACAGGGTCGGTGGGCTACACCTTC.

This chain connects TRBV27 to TRBJ2-2; D uncertain. V gave up 8 bases and J gave up 8 bases, with 9 bases separating them. The CDR3 extends over 11 amino acids. Germline V gene lookup returns CDR1 MNHEY and CDR2 SMNVEV (reference sequence). The CDR3 DNA follows: TGTGCCAGCGGTCGGTTAGGGGAGCTGTTTTTT. Protein: CASGRLGELFF.

The CDR3 DNA follows: TGTGCCAGTGGGTCGACAGGGGCGTACAATGAGCAGTTCTTC. Translated, it gives CASGSTGAYNEQFF. This chain connects TRBV14 to TRBJ2-1; the match to TRBD1 covers 8 bases. The trim removed 9 bases at V and 4 bases at J, leaving 8 bases unmatched. This CDR3 has 14 amino acids. CDR1 SGHDN and CDR2 FVKESK come from the germline V gene.

The V and J genes are TRBV10-1 and TRBJ1-2, with a weak D call TRBD1 (5 bases). Looked up from germline, CDR1 is WNHNN and CDR2 is SYGVQD (reference sequence). Trimming took 3 bases from V and 2 from J, leaving 10 bases between them. The CDR3 loop spans 14 amino acids. This chain's CDR3 is CASSEGTANYGYTF. The CDR3 nucleotides are TGCGCCAGCAGTGAAGGGACGGCGAACTATGGCTACACCTTC.

The sample holds a few counts of this clonotype. This chain connects TRBV29-1 to TRBJ1-1; D possibly corresponds to TRBD1 (6 bases). V was shortened by 7 bases and J by 5 bases, with 20 bases between the two germline ends. CDR3 length: 14 amino acids. Germline lookup yields CDR1 SQVTM and CDR2 ANQGSEA. The CDR3 nucleotides read TGCAGCGCCAGGGGAAGACAGAGGAGGACTGAAGCTTTCTTT. Translated, it gives CSARGRQRRTEAFF.

This clonotype was seen at least ten times. This chain connects TRBV20-1 to TRBJ1-2; 7 bases line up with TRBD1. Per germline, CDR1 DFQATT and CDR2 SNEGSKA (reference sequence). The CDR3 extends over 13 amino acids. V gave up 6 bases and J gave up 2 bases; unmatched junction bases: 6. CDR3 region: CSAVDRQNYGYTF. Here the CDR3 DNA reads TGCAGTGCGGTGGACAGGCAGAACTATGGCTACACCTTC.

The chain is built from TRBV28 and TRBJ2-7; D perhaps matches TRBD1 (5 bases). Trimming shortened V by 3 bases and J by 7 bases, and 13 bases separated the two germline ends. CDR3 length: 13 residues. CDR1 and CDR2 (germline): MDHEN, SYDVKM. CDR3 amino acids: CASSLPVPGEQYF. CDR3 DNA sequence: TGTGCCAGCAGTTTGCCCGTACCAGGGGAGCAGTACTTC.

This clonotype was seen only a few times. This chain connects TRBV29-1 to TRBJ1-2, with D hard to call. Between the trimmed V and J ends, which lost 6 bases and 4 bases, there was a span of 18 bases. Germline CDR1 reads SQVTM; CDR2 reads ANQGSEA. There are 14 residues in the CDR3. CDR3 loop: CSVPDRLRGYGYTF. CDR3 sequence (DNA): TGCAGCGTGCCTGATCGGCTCCGGGGCTATGGCTACACCTTC.

In its sample, this clonotype was seen a few times. The rearrangement links TRBV29-1 to TRBJ2-3; 8 bases are shared with TRBD1. The CDR3 is 14 residues long. In germline, CDR1 is SQVTM, CDR2 ANQGSEA. Trimming at V came to 6 bases and at J to 4 bases, leaving 9 bases not matched to a gene. CDR3 in DNA: TGCAGCGTCGCTCGGACAGGGACGGCAGATACGCAGTATTTT. This encodes CSVARTGTADTQYF.

This clonotype was counted only a few times. The J gene is TRBJ1-3, the V gene TRBV30; no clear D. Germline V gene sequence: CDR1 GTSNPN, CDR2 SVGIG (reference sequence). V lost 1 base to trimming and J lost 7 bases, with 11 bases between them. This CDR3 comprises 13 residues. In DNA form, the CDR3 reads TGTGCCTGGAGTGATAAGGGAGTGAACACCATATATTTT. Its translation is CAWSDKGVNTIYF.

The table lists this clonotype with a few counts. This sequence joins TRBV7-9 and TRBJ2-7; D possibly matches TRBD1 or TRBD2 (5 bases each). Germline V gives CDR1 SEHNR, CDR2 FQNEAQ (reference sequence). V lost 1 base and J lost 2, with 15 bases in between. The CDR3 is made up of 16 amino acids. CDR3 residues: CASSLERGTGTYEQYF. The CDR3 coding sequence is TGTGCCAGCAGCTTAGAACGTGGGACGGGGACCTACGAGCAGTACTTC.

This chain uses TRBV13 with TRBJ2-3, with 7 bases matching TRBD2. There are 14 residues in the CDR3. V lost 5 bases, J lost 5 bases, and 7 bases stayed unmatched. CDR1 PRHDT and CDR2 FYEKMQ come from the germline V gene (reference sequence). CDR3 nucleotide sequence: TGTGCCAGCAGCGCGCGGGGGTGGAAAGATACGCAGTATTTT. This gives the protein CASSARGWKDTQYF. Drawing the rest from reference TRBV13 and TRBJ2-3, the complete variable domain is AAGVIQSPRHLIKEKRETATLKCYPIPRHDTVYWYQQGPGQDPQFLISFYEKMQSDKGSIPDRFSAQQFSDYHSELNMSSLELGDSALYFCASSARGWKDTQYFGPGTRLTVL.

This clonotype was found a few times. This chain connects TRBV12-3 or TRBV12-4 to TRBJ1-2; D gene uncertain. This CDR3 contains 13 residues. V shed 3 bases and J shed 8 bases, with 13 bases lying between them. The CDR3 DNA is TGTGCCAGCAGTTTTAGAAAGGCTGGCGGCTACACCTTC. It translates to CASSFRKAGGYTF.

The V and J genes are TRBV7-9 and TRBJ2-1; D is uncertain. Trimming left V 1 base short and J 5 bases short, with 15 bases between. This CDR3 spans 16 amino acids. CDR1 and CDR2 (germline): SEHNR, FQNEAQ (reference sequence). The CDR3 protein is CASSLGVGRLNNEQFF. The CDR3 DNA reads as TGTGCCAGCAGCTTAGGCGTCGGCAGGTTAAACAATGAGCAGTTCTTC. The full variable domain, with the rest looked up from reference TRBV7-9 and TRBJ2-1, is DTGVSQNPRHKITKRGQNVTFRCDPISEHNRLYWYRQTLGQGPEFLTYFQNEAQLEKSRLLSDRFSAERPKGSFSTLEIQRTEQGDSAMYLCASSLGVGRLNNEQFFGPGTRLTVL.

In this sample, this clonotype turned up a few times. The gene calls are TRBV7-9 and TRBJ2-2; D gene uncertain. The CDR3 is 13 amino acids. V dropped 6 bases and J dropped 6 bases, with 11 bases sitting between them. CDR1 is SEHNR, CDR2 FQNEAQ, per germline (reference sequence). In DNA form, the CDR3 reads TGTGCCAGCAGGAACCTCGCAGCCGGGGAGCTGTTTTTT. It encodes CASRNLAAGELFF.

This clonotype was found a few times. The chain carries TRBV28 and TRBJ1-2; D not certain. The length of the CDR3 is 12 residues. Looked up from germline, CDR1 is MDHEN and CDR2 is SYDVKM. Trimming took 4 bases from V and 6 from J, leaving 9 bases between them. This CDR3 reads CASSSQANGYTF. In nucleotides, the CDR3 is TGTGCCAGCAGTTCCCAAGCAAATGGCTACACCTTC.

This clonotype was counted a few times. The rearrangement joins TRBV18 to TRBJ2-2; D not resolved. Trimming left V 3 bases short and J 2 bases short, with 7 bases between. Germline CDR1 is KGHSH and CDR2 is LQKENI. The CDR3 runs to 14 residues. This chain's CDR3 is CASSPFFNTGELFF. DNA of the CDR3: TGTGCCAGCTCACCGTTTTTTAACACCGGGGAGCTGTTTTTT.